A selection of T cell receptor beta chains follows, all from one sample in a study of T cells after yellow fever vaccination. TCRdb re-derived calls from the 5' RACE reads in MiXCR, one entry per CDR3 protein. The table has about 340,000 distinct CDR3 sequences, under 15% seen once. The sample here was CD4+ T cells sorted from PBMCs, taken 15 days after the yellow fever booster vaccination. These receptors originate from a man between 18 and 29 years old who received the YFV17D yellow fever vaccine. The CDR3 runs from the conserved cysteine through the conserved F or W. D genes are given only for firm matches. Rows may omit the clone size; those that give it use once, few, many or a size class.

size	V	J	D	DNA	CDR3
NA	TRBV4-3	TRBJ1-3	NA	TGCGCCAGCAGCCAAGATCCCGCAAACTCTGGAAACACCATATATTTT	CASSQDPANSGNTIYF
NA	TRBV20-1	TRBJ2-1	TRBD2	TGCAGTGCTCCAAACCGCGGGCTAGCGGGGGGAAGCTACAATGAGCAGTTCTTC	CSAPNRGLAGGSYNEQFF
many	TRBV7-9	TRBJ2-2	TRBD2	TGTGCCAGCAGCTTAGGCCTAGCGGCGAACACCGGGGAGCTGTTTTTT	CASSLGLAANTGELFF
many	TRBV10-3	TRBJ2-2	NA	TGTGCCATCAGTTTCACCGGGGAGCTGTTTTTT	CAISFTGELFF
few	TRBV5-1	TRBJ2-1	TRBD2	TGCGCCAGCACCCCTCTGGGGGCGACTAGCGCGTCGAGCTCCTACAATGAGCAGTTCTTC	CASTPLGATSASSSYNEQFF
few	TRBV11-2	TRBJ1-4	NA	TGTGCCAGCAGCTTAGGAATTCCCGGGACAACCGAAAAACTGTTTTTT	CASSLGIPGTTEKLFF
NA	TRBV12-3/TRBV12-4	TRBJ2-2	TRBD1	TGTGCCAGCAGTGAGAGGGGGCTGAACACCGGGGAGCTGTTTTTT	CASSERGLNTGELFF
few	TRBV5-6	TRBJ1-2	NA	TGTGCCAGCAGCCCGCCGACAGCGTATGGCTACACCTTC	CASSPPTAYGYTF
many	TRBV7-2	TRBJ2-3	NA	TGTGCCAGCAGGGGACCTAGCACAGATACGCAGTATTTT	CASRGPSTDTQYF
few	TRBV6-5	TRBJ1-2	NA	TGTGCCAGCAGTTACTCGACGCGAAACTATGGCTACACCTTC	CASSYSTRNYGYTF
few	TRBV6-2/TRBV6-3	TRBJ2-2	TRBD2	TGTGCCAGCAGTTACGGGACTACAAATACCGGGGAGCTGTTTTTT	CASSYGTTNTGELFF
NA	TRBV4-1	TRBJ1-5	NA	TGCGCCAGCAGCCAACACCCGAGGGGGGCAGGGCAGCCCCAGCATTTT	CASSQHPRGAGQPQHF
few	TRBV5-1	TRBJ2-7	NA	TGCGCCAGCAGCTTGGAAAGGGTCTACGAGCAGTACTTC	CASSLERVYEQYF
many	TRBV11-2	TRBJ1-2	NA	TGTGCCAGCAGCTTAATTCAATGGGGCGCTAACTATGGCTACACCTTC	CASSLIQWGANYGYTF
NA	TRBV20-1	TRBJ2-1	NA	TGCAGTGCTAGCGCTCGGCCCAGCTCCTACAATGAGCAGTTCTTC	CSASARPSSYNEQFF
few	TRBV12-3/TRBV12-4	TRBJ1-4	NA	TGTGCCAGCAAACTTGACCCTAATGAAAAACTGTTTTTT	CASKLDPNEKLFF
NA	TRBV6-6	TRBJ2-3	TRBD2	TGTGCCAGCAGTTTTCCAGCGGGGGGGCCCGCAGATACGCAGTATTTT	CASSFPAGGPADTQYF
few	TRBV3-1	TRBJ2-2	NA	TGTGCCAGCAGCTATCGCGCGGATCCTAGGACCGGGGAGCTGTTTTTT	CASSYRADPRTGELFF
NA	TRBV19	TRBJ1-2	NA	TGTGCCCAACCCCCAGGGACCTATGGCTACACCTTC	CAQPPGTYGYTF
many	TRBV11-2	TRBJ1-1	TRBD1	TGTGCCAGCAGCCCCCGAGAGGGACAGGGCGGCACTGAAGCTTTCTTT	CASSPREGQGGTEAFF
NA	TRBV29-1	TRBJ1-2	TRBD1	TGCAGCGCGACAGGGAGGAACTATGGCTACACCTTC	CSATGRNYGYTF
many	TRBV9	TRBJ1-5	NA	TGTGCCAGCAGCGTAGCTGGGGCTCAGCCCCAGCATTTT	CASSVAGAQPQHF
NA	TRBV5-1	TRBJ1-2	NA	TGCGCCAGCAGGCAGAAGGCGGGAATGGGTAACTATGGCTACACCTTC	CASRQKAGMGNYGYTF
NA	TRBV20-1	TRBJ1-1	NA	TGCAGTGCTAGAGGGGACACAAACACTGAAGCTTTCTTT	CSARGDTNTEAFF
NA	TRBV5-5	TRBJ1-1	NA	TGCGCCAGCAGCTTGGGGGGGGCCAAGAACACTGAAGCTTTCTTT	CASSLGGAKNTEAFF
NA	TRBV12-3/TRBV12-4	TRBJ2-1	NA	TGTGCCAGCACCCGACAGTACAATGAGCAGTTCTTC	CASTRQYNEQFF
NA	TRBV5-1	TRBJ2-5	TRBD2	TGCGCCAGCACCAGAGCGGGGGGCCAGGAAGAGACCCAGTACTTC	CASTRAGGQEETQYF
NA	TRBV21-1	TRBJ1-4	NA	TGTGCCAGCAGGGACAGGGGGCGAATTCGGGACGGGACTAATGAAAAACTGTTTTTT	CASRDRGRIRDGTNEKLFF
many	TRBV7-2	TRBJ2-7	TRBD2	TGTGCCAGCAGCTTAGCCGCTAGCGGGGGGGACTACGAGCAGTACTTC	CASSLAASGGDYEQYF
few	TRBV18	TRBJ1-5	TRBD1	TGTGCCAGCTCACCCACCGGGACAGGGCATCAGCCCCAGCATTTT	CASSPTGTGHQPQHF
few	TRBV4-1	TRBJ2-1	TRBD1	TGCGCCAGCAGTCCCGGGACAGGGCCCTACAATGAGCAGTTCTTC	CASSPGTGPYNEQFF
NA	TRBV12-3/TRBV12-4	TRBJ2-1	NA	TGTGCCAGCAGTTTACCCCACCAGACACCTAGTCAGTTCTTC	CASSLPHQTPSQFF
NA	TRBV11-3	TRBJ1-3	TRBD1	TGTGCCAGCAGCCCAGGGGGCTCGGTTGGAAACACCATATATTTT	CASSPGGSVGNTIYF
few	TRBV6-5	TRBJ2-1	TRBD2	TGTGCCAGCAGTTACACCCGGACTAGCGGGGGGGCGTATGAGCAGTTCTTC	CASSYTRTSGGAYEQFF
NA	TRBV5-1	TRBJ2-2	TRBD2	TGCGCCAGCAGCTTGGGTCCTAGCGGGGCGAACACCGGGGAGCTGTTTTTT	CASSLGPSGANTGELFF
many	TRBV18	TRBJ2-5	TRBD2	TGTGCCAGCTCATCTTCGGGGGGAGAGACCCAGTACTTC	CASSSSGGETQYF
few	TRBV4-2	TRBJ1-4	TRBD1	TGTGCCAGCAGCACCCTCGATGGACAGGGTAAACTGTTTTTT	CASSTLDGQGKLFF
many	TRBV27	TRBJ2-1	TRBD2	TGTGCCAGCAGTTTACCCAGCGGGGGGTTCCCTTACAATGAGCAGTTCTTC	CASSLPSGGFPYNEQFF
NA	TRBV5-6	TRBJ1-5	TRBD1	TGTGCCAGCAGCCGAGGGGGCCCCCAGCATTTT	CASSRGGPQHF
few	TRBV20-1	TRBJ2-1	NA	TGCAGTGCTACTAATTCAGGGGGAGGTGAGCAGTTCTTC	CSATNSGGGEQFF
few	TRBV20-1	TRBJ2-5	NA	TGCAGTGCGAGACGGAGGGAAGAGACCCAGTACTTC	CSARRREETQYF
many	TRBV15	TRBJ2-5	NA	TGTGCCACCAGCAGAGATCACTGGGGTCAAGAGACCCAGTACTTC	CATSRDHWGQETQYF
many	TRBV24-1	TRBJ1-4	TRBD1	TGTGCCACCAGTGATCCTGGACAGGGTGAAAAACTGTTTTTT	CATSDPGQGEKLFF
few	TRBV2	TRBJ1-6	NA	TGTGCCAGCAGCGGTGACACGGGTTCCCTCCACTTT	CASSGDTGSLHF
few	TRBV29-1	TRBJ1-2	NA	TGCAGCGTTGCTAGTGGGCTTGACTATGGCTACACCTTC	CSVASGLDYGYTF
many	TRBV5-4	TRBJ2-1	TRBD1	TGTGCCAGCAGTTCCCTATCCGGGACAGGGGTGGATGAGCAGTTCTTC	CASSSLSGTGVDEQFF
NA	TRBV29-1	TRBJ2-5	TRBD2	TGCAGCGTTGAGACTAGCGGGGTGTTGGAGACCCAGTACTTC	CSVETSGVLETQYF
NA	TRBV20-1	TRBJ2-1	TRBD2	TGCAGTGCTAGAGCGCCGGCGGGGGGCAATGAGCAGTTCTTC	CSARAPAGGNEQFF
NA	TRBV20-1	TRBJ1-2	NA	TGCAGTGCTTATCCGGGACTGAACTATGGCTACACCTTC	CSAYPGLNYGYTF